A single T cell receptor beta chain is shown here with its context. This clonotype was seen many times. Its antigen is currently not known. Per-nucleotide qualities are absent, and no much larger clonotype sits a single base away. The library was obtained by PCR. The listed sequencing device is Illumina HiSeq 2500. TCR libraries were prepared with molecular barcoding, using unique molecular identifiers to normalize TCRbeta repertoire quantification. TCRdb took the public reads, trimmed them with fastp at Q25, ran MiXCR for clone calling and kept in-frame beta chains. Every CDR3 protein is listed once, alongside the most common genes and DNA of its rows. Present in this sample are roughly 300,000 distinct CDR3 sequences, around a tenth of which were seen just once. The leading ten clones occupy approximately 2.3% of the sample. The record originates from a study of T-cell reconstitution after alpha-beta-depleted transplantation in children (TCRdb year 2016). Turning to the overall study: Using TCR repertoire profiling, the study quantitatively followed how T-cell immune reconstitution unfolded in children after TCRalphabeta/CD19-depleted allogeneic hematopoietic cell transplantation.

Spanning cysteine to phenylalanine, the CDR3 consists of 16 amino acids. The CDR3 DNA has 48 bases and is translated from base 1. V ends up 0 bases short and J 5 bases short, with an unmatched junction base count of 9. Reading the germline V gene gives CDR1 MNHEY and CDR2 SVGAGI. Source: PBMCs from the stem cell graft donor, taken from the stem cell graft. The receptor's source is a human donor who donated a stem cell graft to a child with acute lymphoblastic leukemia. The sequence joins TRBV6-5 to TRBJ2-5; TRBD2 aligns with 7 central bases. The CDR3 sequence is CASSYSFGEGRETQYF. The DNA reads as follows: TGTGCCAGCAGTTACTCCTTCGGGGAGGGGAGGGAGACCCAGTACTTC.